This T cell receptor (beta chain) comes out of a study of cytomegalovirus exposure and HLA in healthy donors. Clones were read by immunoSEQ multiplex PCR, and TCRdb kept only the in-frame ones, dropping some. The table includes some 170,000 clones, approximately 87% detected once. Points on this clone: Its antigen is as yet unknown.

The study drew the donors from its approximately 110-subject validation cohort, separate from the roughly 710-subject first cohort. Whole-study results and caveats: In vitro, three CMV-associated chains proved specific for CMV antigens.

Germline values: CDR1 SGHNT, CDR2 YYREEE (reference sequence). V lost 10 bases, J lost 2 bases, and 7 bases stayed unmatched. CDR3 length equals 13 residues. What was sequenced was PBMCs. The receptor was derived from a woman aged 25 to 39 in good health and CMV-seronegative. The chain uses TRBV5-4 and TRBJ2-5; 8 bases line up with TRBD2. The CDR3 nucleotides are TGTGCCGGGGGTTCGGGGGGGCAAGAGACCCAGTACTTC. Its translation is CAGGSGGQETQYF.